This T cell receptor (beta chain) was captured by sequencing in a study of cytomegalovirus exposure and HLA in healthy donors (dated by TCRdb to the late 2010s). About the investigation overall: In an earlier analysis of under 600 of the donors, 250 to 300 Gb of sequence data and roughly 100 million unique TCR beta sequences from 150 million to 200 million T cells were reported. Roughly 300 gigabases of sequencing data and roughly 80 million unique TCR sequences made up an early release that covered under 750 HLA-typed donors. Of the roughly 410 genotyped donors, over 80% were placed in the genetic ancestry cluster associated with self-reported Caucasian donors. The study aimed to test whether signatures of past pathogen exposure could be identified by cataloging public T cell receptors. The study used immunosequencing to profile the T cell repertoires of about 670 subjects and linked those repertoires to cytomegalovirus serostatus. A separate validation cohort of roughly 120 different subjects was used in addition to the roughly 640-subject first cohort. To predict cytomegalovirus infection status, the study brought together high-throughput TCR immunosequencing, statistical association of individual TCRs with disease status, and machine learning. A later analysis re-examined previously published TCR beta repertoires from around 670 donors and added high-resolution HLA genotyping to investigate patterns of TCR occurrence. Rather than drawing on any new phenotypic data, the later analysis identified candidate immune exposures from TCR beta sequences and the way those sequences occurred across donors. To decide whether each TCR beta V gene segment behaved as functional or pseudogenic, an earlier analysis of approximately 620 of the donors relied on high-throughput TCR beta sequencing. Donor age, sex, ethnicity and CMV serostatus were compiled together with the repertoire data. A later genetic analysis used genome-wide SNP genotypes for about 60% of the 666 donors, treating that subset as a discovery cohort. Every discovery cohort repertoire had been produced on one sequencing platform. Class I and class II HLA loci were covered by the typing at four-digit resolution. Typing coverage varied by locus: roughly 620-630 donors for A, B, C, DRB1 and DQB1; under 550 for DQA1; about 590 for DPA1; some 470 for DPB1. Because of strong linkage in the cohort, five DR-DQ haplotypes were treated as single units for association and clustering. Among some 400 genotyped donors of the cohort, an average of about 240,000 unique TCR beta nucleotide sequences was sequenced per donor, of which roughly 18% were non-productive.

The method behind the library was the immunoSEQ multiplex PCR assay. For the multiplex PCR, a mixture combining 60 forward primers for TCR Vbeta segments and 13 reverse primers for TCR Jbeta segments was used. Amplification of the CDR3 region of rearranged TCR beta genes was performed with a multiplex PCR assay on genomic DNA. Amplified TCR beta libraries were sequenced as 87-base-pair reads on the Illumina HiSeq System. In the paper's pipeline: A later analysis tallied around 80 million unique TCR beta chains across the roughly 610 repertoires, and about 12 million of those chains were shared by two or more donors. Raw reads were error-corrected and collapsed into unique sequences by a nearest-neighbor algorithm in which closely related sequences were merged to remove PCR and sequencing errors. V, D and J gene segments were assigned by aligning CDR3 sequences to IMGT reference sequences. Each retained sequence needed at least a six-nucleotide match to both a V gene segment and a J gene segment. A rearrangement was called productive if the CDR3 had no stop codons and remained in frame with V and J, and every other rearrangement was called non-productive. CDR3 was defined by IMGT convention, running from the second conserved V-encoded cysteine to the conserved J-encoded phenylalanine. The earlier analysis of 587 of the donors excluded sequences that lacked an unambiguous match to a single V gene segment. An earlier analysis of just under 600 of the donors called V segments functional above 56.7% productive rearrangements and segregating when the between-donor standard deviation exceeded 5%. A statistical classification framework was developed to diagnose cytomegalovirus status using the catalog of TCR beta chain sequences. A later analysis assigned V and J genes by comparing TCR nucleotide sequences with IMGT/GENE-DB human TR gene sequences. Using the TCRdist pipeline, a later analysis assigned CDR3 sequences along with most-parsimonious VDJ recombination scenarios. In a later analysis, each TCR beta chain was defined by its CDR3 amino acid sequence together with its V-gene family, and reads lacking a unique V-gene family were excluded. A later analysis removed nearly 600 highly shared, low-generation-probability nucleotide sequences to deal with suspected cross-contamination and a sequencing artifact. In a later analysis, a clonal expansion index was calculated for each public chain from normalized within-repertoire ranks of inferred template counts. Generation probabilities in a later analysis came from a VDJ recombination model fitted to out-of-frame rearrangements, and those results were checked against IGoR. In a later analysis, TCR-TCR, TCR-HLA and TCR-CMV co-occurrence was scored with hypergeometric tests, and a repertoire-size bias correction was applied to TCR pairs. A later analysis estimated false discovery rates by permuting HLA or CMV assignments 20 times. In a later analysis, co-occurring TCRs were grouped using DBSCAN, and TCRdist sequence similarity was added for clustering within HLA-allele-positive subsets. Co-occurrence clustering excluded repertoires with fewer than 30,000 or more than 120,000 public chains, plus five with anomalous nucleotide sharing. Entries here come from immuneACCESS through TCRdb and include only in-frame sequences with V and J called. Some clones fail to appear in such tables; in the studies checked, an unresolved V gene covers under half of the shortfall, and the cause of the remainder is unknown. The DNA gave D and trimming, while V, J and clone size come from that table. This sample has 150,000 to 200,000 clones in its table, and roughly 82% of those were observed once. Of the sample, roughly 1.4% falls within the top ten clones.

The cohort comprised more than 550 healthy bone marrow donors. At the time of sampling, every cohort member was nominally healthy, though immune exposures that went unrecorded were likely present. The donor was CMV seronegative and belonged to the group of 350 to 400 seronegative cohort members. A peripheral blood sample was collected from each donor, and TCR beta sequencing was performed on peripheral blood mononuclear cells. The Qiagen DNeasy Blood Extraction Kit was used to extract genomic DNA from the blood cell samples. The CDR3 measures 14 amino acids from cysteine to phenylalanine. The kept DNA is CDR3 alone, 42 bases in frame from the first base. V lost 11 bases and J lost 1 base; the stretch between them is 17 bases long. The germline V gene (reference sequence) supplies CDR1 LNHDA and CDR2 SQIVND. Of note for this clone: Its antigen remains unidentified. No base-level quality is on record; no much larger clone is a single base apart.

Study-level results and caveats: The only immune exposure information available for the cohort was CMV serostatus. In a later analysis, HLA-associated TCR beta chains were found to be more clonally expanded and to have lower generation probabilities than equally common non-associated chains. At a false discovery rate of 0.05, a later analysis linked 16,951 TCR beta sequences to specific HLA alleles. HLA typing was unavailable for some donors at each locus, so association tests used only the typed subset. According to a later genetic analysis, donors in an Asian-associated ancestry cluster had fewer N-insertions in productive TCRs than the approximately 650-donor mean. According to a later analysis, parvovirus B19, influenza, CMV and Epstein-Barr virus appeared linked to several top co-occurrence clusters. A further reported finding was that TCR beta sequences accurately predicted the HLA-A and HLA-B alleles for most subjects in the first cohort. In both the original and validation cohorts, the classifier was reported to diagnose cytomegalovirus status with high specificity and sensitivity. When HLA alleles, especially DR and DQ, strongly co-occurred, attributing TCR associations to individual alleles was difficult. A few of the identified cytomegalovirus-associated TCR beta chains were confirmed in vitro to be specific for cytomegalovirus antigens. In a later genetic analysis, a missense DCLRE1C variant was associated with V-gene and J-gene trimming of TCR beta chains, and the association was replicated in an independent cohort. The earlier analysis of 587 of the donors excluded some 15 rarely observed V segments, including chromosome 9 orphons, because counts were too low. In a later analysis, TCR association rates were found to vary across HLA loci, with the most associated TCRs seen for DRB1 alleles and the fewest for HLA-C alleles. A group of highly shared sequence variants was considered likely to be a technical artifact of the sequencing pipeline. A later analysis found that most CMV-associated TCR beta chains appeared HLA-restricted, with HLA associations seemingly driven largely by CMV exposure. Broadly in line with IMGT annotations, most TCR beta V segments showed up in productive rearrangements about 87% or about 30% of the time in an earlier analysis of 587 of the donors. Most TCR sequences were seen in very few donors, while some public TCRs were found in many individuals. Linkage disequilibrium might explain the correlated functional status among segregating V segments, but an unknown experimental factor could not be ruled out. According to the authors, the approach could potentially be generalized to other disease states and immunological phenotypes. Only TCR beta chains were sequenced in this cohort, and the absence of alpha or paired-chain data limited detectable features. The study listed approximately 150 TCR beta chains as associated with cytomegalovirus. Some IMGT-functional V segments, including TRBV6-2 and TRBV6-3, could not be distinguished by the 87-base-pair reads and were therefore excluded. Sequencing depth was assumed to be roughly uniform across donors in the presence/absence analyses, though that assumption may not hold.

Sequenced: PBMCs. This TCR derives from a man in his forties or fifties in good health and CMV-seronegative. The chain joins TRBV19 to TRBJ1-2; perhaps TRBD1 is the D gene, with 5 bases matching. The CDR3 protein sequence reads: CAHQGGKHNYGYTF. The nucleotide sequence is TGTGCCCACCAGGGAGGGAAGCATAACTATGGCTACACCTTC.